A single sample gave rise to the 20 T cell receptor beta chains below, sequenced in a study of T-cell memory formation after mild COVID-19. TCRdb re-analysed the 5' RACE reads in MiXCR, keeping a single row per CDR3 protein. The data show around 450,000 distinct CDR3 sequences, with around 18% seen just once and approximately 8.1% held by the top ten. The sample consisted of PBMCs or a T cell subset sorted from them (not recorded which). The receptors come from an adult woman who had mild COVID-19 (a few samples of this study predate the infection). Cell type and time point are not known.

This clonotype was seen ten or more times. CDR3 nucleotides: TGTGCCAGCAGCCAAGCCGGGGGCGGCTACGAGCAGTACTTC. Translated, it gives CASSQAGGGYEQYF. The chain is built from TRBV4-2 and TRBJ2-7; D may correspond to TRBD1 or TRBD2 (6 bases each). The CDR3 totals 14 residues. The germline gives CDR1 LGHNA, CDR2 YNFKEQ. V lost 1 base and J lost 3, with 10 bases in between.

To note about this clonotype: Its ends do not fully match the called genes, so a read error is possible. CDR3 sequence reads: CASRFVHSPLHF. The CDR3 nucleotides are TGTGCCAGCCGCTTCGTGCATTCACCCCTCCACTTT. This chain connects TRBV7-2 to TRBJ1-6; D remains ambiguous. The CDR3 has 12 amino acids. CDR1 is SGHTA, CDR2 FQGNSA, per germline.

The chain is built from TRBV5-5 and TRBJ1-2; TRBD1 might be the D (5 bases). The CDR3 extends over 15 amino acids. The germline gives CDR1 SGHKS, CDR2 YYEKEE (reference sequence). V was pared by 0 bases and J by 2 bases, with 11 bases between. CDR3 loop: CASSLGRGKNYGYTF. In DNA, the CDR3 is TGTGCCAGCAGCTTGGGTCGGGGGAAGAACTATGGCTACACCTTC.

This clonotype has more than one count but fewer than ten. The V gene is TRBV25-1, the J gene TRBJ1-2; D is possibly TRBD1 (5 bases). The germline CDR1 and CDR2 sequences are MGHDK and SYGVNS. This CDR3 is built from 16 residues. Trimming shortened V by 2 bases and J by 4 bases, and 17 bases separated the two germline ends. DNA for the CDR3: TGTGCCAGCAGTGAAAAATCCCCAGGGTGGGGCTATGGCTACACCTTC. Translating gives CASSEKSPGWGYGYTF.

Comment on this clonotype: At one end the junction does not follow the germline gene, possibly because of a read error. The rearrangement links TRBV19 to TRBJ1-1; D unclear. The CDR3 runs to 15 residues. The germline CDR1 and CDR2 sequences are LNHDA and SQIVND (reference sequence). This CDR3 is CASNIDPAPFTEAFF. The CDR3 DNA sequence: TGTGCCAGTAATATAGATCCAGCCCCATTTACTGAAGCTTTCTTT.

This clonotype was seen only a few times. The J gene is TRBJ2-5, the V gene TRBV6-6; TRBD2 matches 11 bases. V was clipped by 2 bases and J by 5 bases; unmatched bases: 7. Looked up from germline, CDR1 is MNHNY and CDR2 is SVGAGI (reference sequence). The CDR3 spans 16 residues. CDR3 amino acids: CASSYVAGGPSETQYF. Written as DNA, the CDR3 is TGTGCCAGCAGTTACGTAGCGGGGGGGCCGTCCGAGACCCAGTACTTC.

This clonotype has a handful of counts. This chain joins TRBV5-5 and TRBJ2-4; TRBD2 aligns across 7 bases. CDR3 length equals 15 residues. The ends lost 1 base at V and 5 bases at J; junction bases unmatched: 6. Germline CDR1 and CDR2: SGHKS and YYEKEE (reference sequence). The CDR3 protein is CASSLRRLAENIQYF. CDR3 DNA: TGTGCCAGCAGCTTGCGCAGGCTAGCGGAAAACATTCAGTACTTC. Combining the CDR3 with reference TRBV5-5 and TRBJ2-4 gives the whole variable domain DAGVTQSPTHLIKTRGQQVTLRCSPISGHKSVSWYQQVLGQGPQFIFQYYEKEERGRGNFPDRFSARQFPNYSSELNVNALLLGDSALYLCASSLRRLAENIQYFGAGTRLSVL.

The chain carries TRBV20-1 and TRBJ1-3; D not resolved. Germline-derived CDR1 and CDR2 are DFQATT and SNEGSKA (reference sequence). The CDR3 length is 14 residues. Trimming pared 7 bases from V and 0 bases from J, leaving 13 bases between. The CDR3 DNA sequence: TGCAGTGGTCGGCGCGGAGGCTCTGGAAACACCATATATTTT. Translating it yields CSGRRGGSGNTIYF.

The V call is TRBV7-9, the J call TRBJ1-4, with D uncertain. The germline V gene has CDR1 SEHNR and CDR2 FQNEAQ (reference sequence). The CDR3 covers 14 residues. V lost 5 bases and J lost 3, with 10 bases in between. Here the CDR3 DNA reads TGTGCCAGCAGCCGGGTCAGTCCTAATGAAAAACTGTTTTTT. It specifies CASSRVSPNEKLFF.

This clonotype has at least ten counts. V usage is TRBV5-1 and J usage is TRBJ1-1; D is perhaps TRBD1 (6 bases). CDR1 is SGHRS and CDR2 is YFSETQ in the germline V gene. Trimming shortened V by 2 bases and J by 0 bases, and 11 bases separated the two germline ends. The CDR3 runs to 15 residues. Here the CDR3 reads CASSLTGHLNTEAFF. The CDR3 region has the DNA TGCGCCAGCAGCTTAACGGGACATTTGAACACTGAAGCTTTCTTT.

The rearrangement joins TRBV10-2 to TRBJ2-3; D gene uncertain. Germline assignment: CDR1 WSHSY and CDR2 SAAADI. Trimming removed 8 bases from V and 9 bases from J, with 12 bases in between. The CDR3 is 11 residues long. The CDR3 spells CASGPGHTQYF. CDR3 nucleotides: TGCGCCAGCGGCCCCGGGCACACGCAGTATTTT.

This clonotype was seen a handful of times. V and J are TRBV7-6 and TRBJ2-5; D is unclear. The germline gives CDR1 SGHVS, CDR2 FNYEAQ. This CDR3 region has 13 residues. Trimming stripped 0 bases from V and 4 bases from J, with 6 bases between. The CDR3 DNA follows: TGTGCCAGCAGCTTAGCGTTTCCAGAGACCCAGTACTTC. Its translation is CASSLAFPETQYF.

CDR3 loop: CSVEGSGEPNEPTDTQYF. The CDR3 DNA follows: TGCAGCGTTGAAGGTTCAGGGGAACCCAACGAACCCACAGATACGCAGTATTTT. V is TRBV29-1 and J is TRBJ2-3; a weak D match, TRBD1 (6 bases). The CDR3 runs 18 residues. Germline loops: CDR1 SQVTM, CDR2 ANQGSEA. Trimming shortened V by 1 base and J by 2 bases, and 22 bases separated the two germline ends.

This clonotype has just one count. A read error may produce the germline difference seen at one junction end. This chain connects TRBV24-1 to TRBJ2-1; TRBD2 might be the D (5 bases). This CDR3 contains 12 residues. The germline CDR1 and CDR2 sequences are KGHDR and SFDVKD. In DNA, the CDR3 is TGTGCCACCGAGGGCTCCCACAATGAGCAGTTCTTC. It codes for CATEGSHNEQFF.

The chain combines TRBV7-9 with TRBJ2-1, with no clear D. This CDR3 contains 14 residues. The V and J ends lost 5 bases and 10 bases respectively, with 18 bases between them. The germline V gene encodes CDR1 SEHNR and CDR2 FQNEAQ (reference sequence). In nucleotides, the CDR3 is TGTGCCAGCAGCAGACTGGGCCCCGAGGAAGAGCAGTTCTTC. This gives the protein CASSRLGPEEEQFF. The variable domain in full, completed from reference TRBV7-9 and TRBJ2-1, reads DTGVSQNPRHKITKRGQNVTFRCDPISEHNRLYWYRQTLGQGPEFLTYFQNEAQLEKSRLLSDRFSAERPKGSFSTLEIQRTEQGDSAMYLCASSRLGPEEEQFFGPGTRLTVL.

This clonotype has only a few counts. J is TRBJ2-7 and V is TRBV19; D is undetermined. Between the trimmed V and J ends, which lost 8 bases and 1 base, there was a span of 12 bases. Looked up from germline, CDR1 is LNHDA and CDR2 is SQIVND (reference sequence). CDR3 length: 13 amino acids. In nucleotides, the CDR3 is TGTGCCAGTCAGTCGCCAGGTTCCTACGAGCAGTACTTC. It encodes CASQSPGSYEQYF.

DNA for the CDR3: TGTGCCAGCAGCTGGCCCCCGACAGGGGGTGGTGAGACCCAGTACTTC. Its protein is CASSWPPTGGGETQYF. The chain links TRBV5-5 to TRBJ2-5, with 9 nucleotides matching TRBD1. The trim removed 3 bases at V and 5 bases at J, leaving 11 bases unmatched. CDR1 is SGHKS and CDR2 is YYEKEE in the germline V gene (reference sequence). This CDR3 contains 16 residues.

This clonotype has only a few counts. This chain links TRBV5-5 with TRBJ2-3; no firm D call. The germline V gene has CDR1 SGHKS and CDR2 YYEKEE (reference sequence). The CDR3 length is 16 residues. Trimming pared 5 bases from V and 1 base from J, leaving 17 bases between. The CDR3 bases are TGTGCCAGCAGACGAAACCCCAATATCGGCACAGATACGCAGTATTTT. It translates to CASRRNPNIGTDTQYF.

In its sample, this clonotype was seen a few times. V and J are TRBV6-5 and TRBJ2-7; D not certain. CDR3 length: 15 amino acids. Trimming removed 1 base at V and 2 bases at J, with 12 bases between. Germline CDR1 is MNHEY and CDR2 is SVGAGI. CDR3 sequence: CASSYFRSSPYEQYF. CDR3 nucleotide sequence: TGTGCCAGCAGTTACTTCAGGTCTTCGCCCTACGAGCAGTACTTC.

V gene TRBV7-6 combines with J gene TRBJ1-1; 10 bases fit TRBD1. The germline V gene has CDR1 SGHVS and CDR2 FNYEAQ. Trimming removed 5 bases from V and 4 bases from J; junction bases left unmatched: 10. The length of the CDR3 is 16 residues. In DNA form, the CDR3 reads TGTGCCAGCAGCAGCTACAGGGGACAGGGGAGCACTGAAGCTTTCTTT. It is translated as CASSSYRGQGSTEAFF.